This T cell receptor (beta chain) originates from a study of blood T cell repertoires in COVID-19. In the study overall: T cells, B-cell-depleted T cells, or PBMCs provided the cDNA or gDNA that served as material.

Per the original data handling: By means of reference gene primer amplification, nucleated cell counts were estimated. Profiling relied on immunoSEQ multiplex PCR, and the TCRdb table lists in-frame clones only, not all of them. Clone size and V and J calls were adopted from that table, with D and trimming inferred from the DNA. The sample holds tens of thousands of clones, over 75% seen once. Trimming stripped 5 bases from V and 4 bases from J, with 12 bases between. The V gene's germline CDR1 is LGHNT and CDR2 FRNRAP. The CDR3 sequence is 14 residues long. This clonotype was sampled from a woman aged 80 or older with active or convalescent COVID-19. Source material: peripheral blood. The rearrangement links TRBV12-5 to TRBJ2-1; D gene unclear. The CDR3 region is CASGPLALYNEQFF. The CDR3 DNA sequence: TGTGCTAGTGGTCCCCTGGCCTTGTACAATGAGCAGTTCTTC.